What follows are 27 T cell receptor beta chains derived from one specimen sequenced in a study of CD8 T cells in Susac syndrome. Random hexamers primed reverse transcription of about 0.5 to 1 ug RNA. One entry per CDR3 protein, called by TCRdb with MiXCR from the immunoSEQ multiplex PCR reads. Among over 150,000 distinct CDR3 sequences listed, 90% to 95% were seen once. The sample taken for sequencing was CD4+ T cells from PBMCs. All receptors come from a human donor with multiple sclerosis.

The gene calls are TRBV9 and TRBJ2-3, with 10 bases identical to TRBD2. This CDR3 has 16 residues. After removal of 1 base from V and 6 bases from J, the junction contained 8 bases not matched to a gene. Germline loops: CDR1 SGDLS, CDR2 YYNGEE. DNA for the CDR3: TGTGCCAGCAGCGTACAGCGGGGGGGCAGTTGGGATACGCAGTATTTT. Protein sequence: CASSVQRGGSWDTQYF.

The chain is built from TRBV30 and TRBJ2-1; possible D gene TRBD2, 6 bases. V lost 4 bases and J 6 bases, leaving 10 bases between the germline ends. This CDR3 is built from 12 residues. Per the germline V gene, CDR1 is GTSNPN and CDR2 is SVGIG (reference sequence). Written as DNA, the CDR3 is TGTGCCTGGAACCGGGAGAGCAATGAGCAGTTCTTC. Residues: CAWNRESNEQFF.

The chain has TRBV24-1 and TRBJ2-1, with TRBD2 matching over 8 bases. Trimming took 5 bases from V and 7 from J; bases not matched to a gene: 6. This CDR3 contains 14 residues. Germline V gene data show CDR1 as KGHDR and CDR2 as SFDVKD. CDR3 in amino acids: CATSGSGGQNEQFF. In DNA, the CDR3 is TGTGCCACCAGTGGATCGGGAGGGCAAAATGAGCAGTTCTTC.

V is TRBV30 and J is TRBJ1-6; D is perhaps TRBD1 (5 bases). Germline V gives CDR1 GTSNPN, CDR2 SVGIG (reference sequence). V was clipped by 4 bases and J by 8 bases, with 18 bases between them. The CDR3 runs to 15 residues. The chain's CDR3 is CAWTPPGRRHSPLHF. As DNA, the CDR3 is TGTGCCTGGACCCCGCCGGGACGGAGACATTCACCCCTCCACTTT.

The chain uses TRBV20-1 and TRBJ1-1; possible D gene TRBD1, 5 bases. V lost 5 bases and J lost 6, with 16 bases in between. CDR1 and CDR2 from the germline V gene are DFQATT and SNEGSKA (reference sequence). The CDR3 contains 13 residues. In DNA form, the CDR3 reads TGCAGTGCTTGGCCTTTTCAAGGGGCTGAAGCTTTCTTT. Translating it yields CSAWPFQGAEAFF.

The CDR3 loop is CSASKWASGITDTQYF. In nucleotides, the CDR3 is TGCAGTGCTAGTAAATGGGCTAGCGGGATTACAGATACGCAGTATTTT. The chain combines TRBV20-1 with TRBJ2-3; 9 bases agree with TRBD2. V was clipped by 3 bases and J by 3 bases; unmatched bases: 10. The CDR3 runs to 16 residues. Per germline, CDR1 DFQATT and CDR2 SNEGSKA (reference sequence).

In this sample, this clonotype turned up a few times. J is TRBJ2-7 and V is TRBV29-1; D is ambiguous. Looked up from germline, CDR1 is SQVTM and CDR2 is ANQGSEA. V shed 0 bases and J shed 3 bases, with 12 bases lying between them. CDR3 length: 14 residues. The CDR3 here is CSVEDRTALYEQYF. As DNA, the CDR3 is TGCAGCGTTGAAGACCGGACGGCACTCTACGAGCAGTACTTC.

V gene TRBV6-2 or TRBV6-3 combines with J gene TRBJ2-7; tentative D call: TRBD2 (6 bases). With 5 bases removed from V and 7 bases from J, the gap between germline ends came to 15 bases. CDR3 size: 13 residues. Germline loops: CDR1 MNHEY, CDR2 SVGEGT. This CDR3 reads CASSRGEALEQYF. The CDR3 DNA is TGTGCCAGCAGTCGCGGGGAAGCTTTGGAGCAGTACTTC.

The J gene is TRBJ2-3, the V gene TRBV3-1; D gene uncertain. This CDR3 is 14 amino acids long. From germline, CDR1 is LGHDT and CDR2 YNNKEL (reference sequence). Deletions cut 0 bases from V and 9 bases from J, with 13 bases between. The CDR3 region has the DNA TGTGCCAGCAGCCAAGAGAAAAGGCTAGAGACGCAGTATTTT. It translates to CASSQEKRLETQYF.

This clonotype is a singleton in its sample. The genes are TRBV5-1 and TRBJ2-7, with unresolved D. The CDR3 has 14 amino acids. Trimming left V 0 bases short and J 8 bases short, with 15 bases between. The V gene's germline CDR1 is SGHRS and CDR2 YFSETQ. The CDR3 DNA sequence: TGCGCCAGCAGCTTGGAGGGCCCTACCCCCAAGCAGTACTTC. This translates into CASSLEGPTPKQYF.

J is TRBJ2-1 and V is TRBV7-3; maybe TRBD2 (6 bases). The CDR3 length is 13 residues. Germline loops: CDR1 SGHTA, CDR2 FQGTGA. V was pared by 5 bases and J by 5 bases, with 10 bases between. The CDR3 sequence: CASSRLGDNEQFF. The CDR3 DNA sequence: TGTGCCAGCAGCCGACTAGGAGACAATGAGCAGTTCTTC. Combining the CDR3 with reference TRBV7-3 and TRBJ2-1 gives the whole variable domain GAGVSQTPSNKVTEKGKYVELRCDPISGHTALYWYRQSLGQGPEFLIYFQGTGAADDSGLPNDRFFAVRPEGSVSTLKIQRTERGDSAVYLCASSRLGDNEQFFGPGTRLTVL.

The V and J genes are TRBV7-2 and TRBJ2-3, with 8 nucleotides matching TRBD2. Germline CDR1 and CDR2: SGHTA and FQGNSA. V was clipped by 5 bases and J by 5 bases; unmatched bases: 6. CDR3 length: 14 amino acids. CDR3 DNA: TGTGCCAGCAGCCTAGGACTAGCAAGAGATACGCAGTATTTT. Translation: CASSLGLARDTQYF.

The rearrangement joins TRBV7-9 to TRBJ2-2; 8 nucleotides align to TRBD2. The CDR3 sequence is 13 residues long. Germline V gene data show CDR1 as SEHNR and CDR2 as FQNEAQ (reference sequence). Trimming cost V 5 bases and J 10 bases; bases outside gene matches: 6. The CDR3 DNA follows: TGTGCCAGCAGCGACGGACTAGCTAAGGAGCTGTTTTTT. Encoded protein: CASSDGLAKELFF.

The J gene is TRBJ2-1, the V gene TRBV7-3, with unresolved D. The V and J ends lost 5 bases and 7 bases respectively, with 12 bases between them. Germline CDR1 SGHTA, CDR2 FQGTGA. The CDR3 is 13 amino acids. The CDR3 coding sequence is TGTGCCAGCAGCCTATTGGGTAGGAATGAGCAGTTCTTC. Residues: CASSLLGRNEQFF.

The chain links TRBV7-9 to TRBJ2-5; D remains ambiguous. Trimming removed 5 bases from V and 10 bases from J, with 17 bases in between. This CDR3 spans 13 amino acids. The germline V gene encodes CDR1 SEHNR and CDR2 FQNEAQ (reference sequence). The CDR3 sequence is CASSTTGGNYQYF. DNA of the CDR3: TGTGCCAGCAGCACCACGGGCGGAAACTACCAGTACTTC.

The chain employs TRBV6-4 and TRBJ1-6, with D possibly being TRBD1 (5 bases). The length of the CDR3 is 12 residues. V was clipped by 11 bases and J by 7 bases, with 12 bases between them. Per germline, CDR1 MRHNA and CDR2 SNTAGT. The CDR3 is CARREGNSPLHF. The CDR3 bases are TGTGCCCGCCGGGAGGGGAATTCACCCCTCCACTTT.

The rearrangement joins TRBV27 to TRBJ1-5; 8 positions match TRBD1. Per the germline V gene, CDR1 is MNHEY and CDR2 is SMNVEV (reference sequence). V lost 6 bases to trimming and J lost 7 bases; unmatched junction nucleotides: 8. The CDR3 runs to 14 residues. Here the CDR3 reads CASSLRTGIQPQHF. CDR3 bases: TGTGCCAGCAGCCTACGGACAGGGATCCAGCCCCAGCATTTT.

The chain carries TRBV18 and TRBJ2-7; D not resolved. Trimming stripped 3 bases from V and 2 bases from J, with 11 bases between. CDR1 and CDR2 (germline): KGHSH, LQKENI. This CDR3 is 14 amino acids long. CDR3 nucleotide sequence: TGTGCCAGCTCACCGCGAGCTCCCGCCTACGAGCAGTACTTC. Translation gives CASSPRAPAYEQYF.

The CDR3 DNA reads TGTGCCACCAGCAGAGATCGCGACAGAAGCATAGACTACGAGCAGTACTTC. Translated, it gives CATSRDRDRSIDYEQYF. The rearrangement uses TRBV15 and TRBJ2-7; weak D call: TRBD1 (5 bases). V lost 0 bases and J lost 3, with 18 bases in between. Germline CDR1 and CDR2: LNHNV and YYDKDF (reference sequence). CDR3 length: 17 amino acids.

The chain has TRBV6-1 and TRBJ2-7; either TRBD1 or TRBD2 may fit D (6 bases each). The V and J ends lost 5 bases and 6 bases respectively, with 14 bases between them. The CDR3 totals 13 residues. Germline CDR1 and CDR2: MNHNS and SASEGT. The CDR3 nucleotides read TGTGCCAGCAGTCGGGAGACAGGCTTCGAGCAGTACTTC. Encoded protein: CASSRETGFEQYF.

V and J are TRBV12-3 or TRBV12-4 and TRBJ2-7, with 7 bases aligning to TRBD2. After removal of 8 bases from V and 3 bases from J, the junction contained 4 bases not matched to a gene. CDR3 length: 12 amino acids. The CDR3 spells CASHGGGYEQYF. CDR3 DNA: TGTGCCAGCCATGGGGGGGGCTACGAGCAGTACTTC.

The rearrangement uses TRBV9 and TRBJ2-7; perhaps TRBD2 as D (6 bases). V was trimmed by 4 bases and J by 3 bases, leaving 11 bases between them. Germline-derived CDR1 and CDR2 are SGDLS and YYNGEE. The CDR3 is made up of 13 amino acids. CDR3 in amino acids: CASSRTGSYEQYF. CDR3 sequence (DNA): TGTGCCAGCAGCCGAACCGGGAGCTACGAGCAGTACTTC.

This chain links TRBV9 with TRBJ2-5, with a weak D call TRBD2 (5 bases). The V gene's germline CDR1 is SGDLS and CDR2 YYNGEE. CDR3 size: 12 residues. Trimming cost V 7 bases and J 5 bases, with 12 bases left between them. The CDR3 DNA reads TGTGCCAGCGGGAGTGGTGAGGAGACCCAGTACTTC. It encodes CASGSGEETQYF. The full variable domain, rest sourced from reference TRBV9 and TRBJ2-5, is DSGVTQTPKHLITATGQRVTLRCSPRSGDLSVYWYQQSLDQGLQFLIQYYNGEERAKGNILERFSAQQFPDLHSELNLSSLELGDSALYFCASGSGEETQYFGPGTRLLVL.

This chain joins TRBV12-3 or TRBV12-4 and TRBJ2-7, with 8 bases fitting TRBD1. Trimming removed 8 bases from V and 5 bases from J; junction bases left unmatched: 11. This CDR3 region has 14 residues. CDR3 coding DNA: TGTGCCAGCGCGAACAGGGGGAGTATCCACGAGCAGTACTTC. Residues: CASANRGSIHEQYF.

V gene TRBV5-4 combines with J gene TRBJ2-1, with TRBD2 identical over 12 bases. Trimming cost V 0 bases and J 9 bases; bases outside gene matches: 7. The CDR3 is made up of 16 amino acids. CDR1 and CDR2 (germline): SGHNT, YYREEE (reference sequence). CDR3 loop: CASSLGGTSGRFEQFF. CDR3 nucleotide sequence: TGTGCCAGCAGCTTGGGAGGCACTAGCGGGAGGTTTGAGCAGTTCTTC.

The rearrangement links TRBV2 to TRBJ2-7, with a tentative D call TRBD1 (5 bases). The V gene's germline CDR1 is SNHLY and CDR2 FYNNEI. The CDR3 consists of 14 residues. With 6 bases removed from V and 0 bases from J, the gap between germline ends came to 12 bases. In DNA, the CDR3 is TGTGCCAGCAGCACAGGTCTGAACTCCTACGAGCAGTACTTC. Translating it yields CASSTGLNSYEQYF.

This clonotype was observed a single time. The chain carries TRBV18 and TRBJ1-4; D may be TRBD1 (6 bases). Trimming removed 4 bases from V and 9 bases from J, with 15 bases in between. CDR3 length: 14 amino acids. Germline-derived CDR1 and CDR2 are KGHSH and LQKENI. CDR3 sequence: CASSQDSSLKKLFF. DNA of the CDR3: TGTGCCAGCTCACAGGACAGTTCCCTGAAAAAACTGTTTTTT.